This T cell receptor (beta chain) is from a study of neurological immune-mediated disorders. 2 million PBMCs stored at -80 C were the source of the unsorted libraries. This clonotype was counted ten times or more. The CDR3 has 14 amino acids. V shed 4 bases and J shed 9 bases, with 16 bases lying between them. The germline V gene encodes CDR1 LGHNA and CDR2 YSLEER. Synthesis of cDNA was carried out by template-switch 5'RACE. The reaction used 10-nucleotide random UMIs. TCRdb reprocessed the 5' RACE reads via MiXCR and lists one record per CDR3 protein. The data hold about 70,000 distinct CDR3 sequences, with roughly 3% observed a single time.

This sequence was found in a woman aged 45-65 years with multiple sclerosis. Sequences were obtained from PBMCs. The rearrangement uses TRBV4-3 and TRBJ2-1; D unclear. The CDR3 nucleotides are TGCGCCAGCAGCCCTGCACGAGGTTTAGGTGAGCAGTTCTTC. Encoded protein: CASSPARGLGEQFF.